This entry concerns a single T cell receptor (beta chain). This clone has just one count. This clone's antigen is unknown. No much larger clone exists at a distance of one base, and base qualities are not known. The data belong to a study of control samples from healthy donors and cancer patients (dated by TCRdb to 2020 to 2021). Library preparation employed the immunoSEQ multiplex PCR assay. TCRdb took this table from immuneACCESS and kept in-frame rearrangements with V and J called. Such tables lack part of the clones; where checked against another copy, unresolved V genes explain under half of the gap, and the rest is unexplained. This sample comprises under 200,000 clones, just under 95% of them detected only once. The ten largest clones represent about 9.3% of the sample. Trimming leaves V shorter by 4 bases and J shorter by 3 bases, with the junction holding 7 bases beyond the gene matches. The germline V gene encodes CDR1 MNHEY and CDR2 SVGEGT. The CDR3 sequence holds 17 residues, the cysteine and phenylalanine included. The only DNA kept is the CDR3, 51 bases in frame from the first base.

Material: blood. The sequence derives from a woman between 35 and 50 years old in good health. This sequence uses TRBV6-2 or TRBV6-3 and TRBJ2-1; the junction holds 12 bases that match TRBD2. The DNA sequence is TGTGCCAGCAGTTCGACTAGCGGGGGTGTCAACTACAATGAGCAGTTCTTC. This codes for CASSSTSGGVNYNEQFF.